This is a list of T cell receptor beta chains from one sample in a study of T-cell memory formation after mild COVID-19. Using its own MiXCR run on the 5' RACE reads, TCRdb lists one record per CDR3 protein. In the table there are about 180,000 distinct CDR3 sequences, under 20% of which are singletons. Source material: PBMCs or a T cell subset sorted from them (not recorded which). The receptors were sampled from a young man who had mild COVID-19 (a few samples of this study predate the infection). Cell type and time point are not known. CDR3s include the opening cysteine and the closing phenylalanine or tryptophan. Each record gives: J gene, V gene, D gene, clone size, CDR3 protein, CDR3 DNA. The D gene is left open where the match is weak. Expanded clones are given a class, and other clones once, few, many or no size at all.

TRBJ2-1 TRBV5-1 NA NA CASSGGDTSYNEQFF TGCGCCAGCAGTGGGGGGGACACCTCCTACAATGAGCAGTTCTTC
TRBJ2-3 TRBV5-6 NA many CASSRTDTQYF TGTGCCAGCAGCCGCACAGATACGCAGTATTTT
TRBJ2-5 TRBV5-1 TRBD1 many CASSLRDRGRQTQYF TGCGCCAGCAGCTTGAGGGACAGGGGGCGGCAGACCCAGTACTTC
TRBJ1-2 TRBV28 NA NA CASRGEGIQTGNGYTF TGTGCCAGCAGGGGGGAGGGGATTCAAACCGGAAATGGCTACACCTTC
TRBJ1-4 TRBV4-2 TRBD1 few CASSQDPGTGVEKLFF TGTGCCAGCAGCCAAGATCCGGGGACAGGGGTTGAAAAACTGTTTTTT
TRBJ1-6 TRBV4-3 TRBD1 NA CASSLETTGRSYNSPLHF TGCGCCAGCAGCCTAGAGACGACAGGGCGGTCCTATAATTCACCCCTCCACTTT
TRBJ1-2 TRBV28 TRBD1 NA CASRFAQGGTYGYTF TGTGCCAGCAGATTTGCCCAGGGGGGAACCTATGGCTACACCTTC
TRBJ1-6 TRBV6-4 NA few CASSDFLYNSPLHF TGTGCCAGCAGTGACTTCCTCTATAATTCACCCCTCCACTTT
TRBJ2-4 TRBV5-1 NA many CASSLQDGNIQYF TGCGCCAGCAGCTTGCAGGACGGAAACATTCAGTACTTC
TRBJ2-3 TRBV4-3 NA NA CASSRQGGRDTQYF TGCGCCAGCAGCCGGCAGGGGGGGAGAGATACGCAGTATTTT
TRBJ1-2 TRBV24-1 NA few CATKAGANYGYTF TGTGCCACCAAAGCGGGGGCCAACTATGGCTACACCTTC
TRBJ1-1 TRBV6-6 NA few CASSPREAFF TGTGCCAGCAGCCCCAGGGAAGCTTTCTTT
TRBJ2-3 TRBV29-1 NA few CSVERPGESTDTQYF TGCAGCGTTGAAAGGCCGGGGGAAAGCACAGATACGCAGTATTTT
TRBJ1-4 TRBV7-2 TRBD1 few CASSRQGKGEKLFF TGTGCCAGCAGCCGACAGGGTAAAGGTGAAAAACTGTTTTTT
TRBJ2-5 TRBV12-3/TRBV12-4 NA few CASALDRETQYF TGTGCGTCGGCCCTCGACCGGGAGACCCAGTACTTC
TRBJ2-2 TRBV7-3 TRBD2 many CASSPPGTSGATGELFF TGTGCCAGCAGCCCCCCGGGCACTAGCGGAGCCACCGGGGAGCTGTTTTTT
TRBJ1-1 TRBV7-9 NA NA CASSARTMSLNTEAFF TGTGCCAGCAGCGCCCGGACAATGTCCCTGAACACTGAAGCTTTCTTT
TRBJ2-5 TRBV9 NA NA CASSVGAVETQYF TGTGCCAGCAGCGTAGGGGCCGTGGAGACCCAGTACTTC
TRBJ2-7 TRBV5-1 NA NA CASSLADPAYEQYF TGCGCCAGCAGCTTGGCCGACCCGGCCTACGAGCAGTACTTC
TRBJ1-2 TRBV6-5 NA NA CASRPGHTYGYTF TGTGCCAGCAGACCGGGACACACCTATGGCTACACCTTC
TRBJ1-2 TRBV28 TRBD1 few CASSPWDRDGYTF TGTGCCAGCAGTCCCTGGGACAGAGATGGCTACACCTTC
TRBJ2-2 TRBV6-2/TRBV6-3 NA NA CASIADSYTGELFF TGTGCCAGCATTGCAGACTCGTACACCGGGGAGCTGTTTTTT
TRBJ2-1 TRBV7-2 TRBD2 few CASSLGLAGQEQFF TGTGCCAGCAGCCTCGGACTAGCGGGGCAGGAGCAGTTCTTC
TRBJ2-3 TRBV7-2 TRBD2 NA CASSLGGLGTDTQYF TGTGCCAGCAGCTTGGGAGGGTTGGGCACAGATACGCAGTATTTT
TRBJ1-1 TRBV20-1 NA NA CSACPNLNTEAFF TGCAGTGCTTGCCCAAACCTAAACACTGAAGCTTTCTTT
TRBJ2-1 TRBV6-1 TRBD2 NA CASTPVERGNEQFF TGTGCCAGCACCCCAGTGGAGCGGGGGAATGAGCAGTTCTTC
TRBJ1-4 TRBV5-1 TRBD1 NA CASSLTGTGGEALFF TGCGCCAGCAGCCTAACCGGGACAGGTGGAGAAGCACTGTTTTTT
TRBJ1-5 TRBV7-3 TRBD1 few CASSPGGDGNQPQHF TGTGCCAGCAGCCCAGGGGGAGACGGCAATCAGCCCCAGCATTTT
TRBJ2-3 TRBV3-1 NA NA CASSQRLRLNTQYF TGTGCCAGCAGCCAGCGACTACGCCTGAATACGCAGTATTTT
TRBJ2-1 TRBV10-3 NA few CAISERGASGEQFF TGTGCCATCAGTGAGCGGGGGGCCTCCGGTGAGCAGTTCTTC
TRBJ2-7 TRBV5-6 NA many CASSSGSPFEQYF TGTGCCAGCAGCTCCGGGTCACCCTTTGAGCAGTACTTC
TRBJ2-3 TRBV6-6 TRBD1 NA CASSLSRDRRDTQYF TGTGCCAGCAGTCTAAGCCGGGACAGACGGGATACGCAGTATTTT
TRBJ2-5 TRBV20-1 NA many CSPELQETQYF TGCAGTCCTGAGTTACAAGAGACCCAGTACTTC
TRBJ2-3 TRBV24-1 NA few CATSDRTDTQYF TGTGCCACCAGTGACCGCACAGATACGCAGTATTTT
TRBJ1-2 TRBV4-1 NA few CASSQENPSFNYGYTF TGCGCCAGCAGCCAAGAAAATCCCAGCTTTAACTATGGCTACACCTTC
TRBJ2-3 TRBV7-9 NA NA CASSFSSEDTQYF TGTGCCAGCAGCTTTAGCAGCGAAGATACGCAGTATTTT
TRBJ1-2 TRBV20-1 NA few CSARGRTDGKDGYTF TGCAGTGCTAGAGGCCGAACAGACGGGAAAGATGGCTACACCTTC
TRBJ1-5 TRBV18 NA NA CASSPRPVEGQPQHF TGTGCCAGCTCACCCCGTCCAGTCGAGGGGCAGCCCCAGCATTTT
TRBJ1-5 TRBV19 NA few CASSALWGNQPQHF TGTGCCAGTAGTGCCCTCTGGGGCAATCAGCCCCAGCATTTT
TRBJ1-1 TRBV4-1 NA NA CASSLSSSRGSKNTEAFF TGCGCCAGCAGCCTAAGCTCCTCCAGGGGAAGTAAGAACACTGAAGCTTTCTTT
TRBJ2-6 TRBV5-1 TRBD1 many CASRSSGTGPSGANVLTF TGCGCCAGCAGATCTTCCGGGACAGGGCCTTCTGGGGCCAACGTCCTGACTTTC
TRBJ2-1 TRBV5-7 NA few CASRSGVASSYNEQFF TGTGCCAGCAGGTCAGGGGTCGCGAGCTCCTACAATGAGCAGTTCTTC
TRBJ2-2 TRBV7-2 NA NA CASSFGGPGELFF TGTGCCAGCAGCTTCGGGGGTCCCGGGGAGCTGTTTTTT
TRBJ1-1 TRBV6-6 NA many CASSRKPYSTEAFF TGTGCCAGCAGCCGAAAGCCCTACAGCACTGAAGCTTTCTTT
TRBJ1-6 TRBV6-2/TRBV6-3 NA NA CASDLGDTNSPLHF TGTGCCAGCGATCTCGGGGACACTAATTCACCCCTCCACTTT
TRBJ2-3 TRBV24-1 NA few CATSISGTDTQYF TGTGCCACCAGTATCAGCGGCACAGATACGCAGTATTTT
TRBJ1-1 TRBV3-1 TRBD1 NA CASSQGTGNWGKNTEAFF TGTGCCAGCAGCCAGGGGACAGGGAATTGGGGAAAGAACACTGAAGCTTTCTTT
TRBJ1-6 TRBV6-2/TRBV6-3 NA few CASSSTIRVIASPLHF TGTGCCAGCAGTTCGACCATCAGGGTAATTGCTTCACCCCTCCACTTT
TRBJ2-3 TRBV4-3 NA NA CASSQEWRGTDTQYF TGCGCCAGCAGCCAAGAGTGGCGGGGAACAGATACGCAGTATTTT